A single sample gave rise to the 4 T cell receptor beta chains below, sequenced in a study of control samples from healthy donors and cancer patients. Measured with immunoSEQ multiplex PCR; TCRdb has only the in-frame clones, and not every one. The table has 150,000 to 200,000 clones, about 90% seen once. Material for sequencing was blood. These TCRs come from a man under 40 in good health.

The V gene is TRBV19, the J gene TRBJ2-5; 9 positions agree with TRBD1. Trimming at V came to 6 bases and at J to 2 bases, leaving 7 bases not matched to a gene. CDR1 LNHDA and CDR2 SQIVND come from the germline V gene (reference sequence). CDR3 length equals 15 residues. The CDR3 bases are TGTGCCAGTAGCAAGGACAGGGGAGTACAAGAGACCCAGTACTTC. Translated, it gives CASSKDRGVQETQYF.

CDR3 region: CATDRVAEAFF. Here the CDR3 DNA reads TGTGCCACCGACAGGGTCGCTGAAGCTTTCTTT. The rearrangement joins TRBV28 to TRBJ1-1, with 7 bases identical to TRBD1. This CDR3 comprises 11 residues. Trimming took 10 bases from V and 6 from J; bases not matched to a gene: 5. Germline lookup yields CDR1 MDHEN and CDR2 SYDVKM.

This clone was detected once. This CDR3 is also generated by other DNA sequences in the sample. The chain employs TRBV29-1 and TRBJ2-7; possibly TRBD1 or TRBD2 for D (6 bases each). The CDR3 is 11 residues long. Between the trimmed V and J ends, which lost 4 bases and 4 bases, there was a span of 8 bases. In germline, CDR1 is SQVTM, CDR2 ANQGSEA. The CDR3 nucleotides are TGCAGCGTTGGGGGGGCTTACGAGCAGTACTTC. Amino acid sequence: CSVGGAYEQYF.

The gene calls are TRBV6-6 and TRBJ2-7; 7 bases fit TRBD1. The CDR3 runs to 13 residues. CDR1 is MNHNY, CDR2 SVGAGI, per germline (reference sequence). J was trimmed by 2 bases and V by 5 bases; bases with no gene match: 3. The CDR3 sequence: CASSDRVPYEQYF. CDR3 nucleotide sequence: TGTGCCAGCAGTGACAGGGTCCCCTACGAGCAGTACTTC.